This paragraph covers one T cell receptor (beta chain) sequence. What it binds is unknown. Measured with immunoSEQ multiplex PCR; TCRdb has only the in-frame clones, and not every one. In the table there are 130,000 or so clones, 90% of which are singletons. The CDR3 covers 13 residues. The V segment lost 6 bases and the J segment 7 bases; nucleotides outside the gene matches: 3. Germline V lookup: CDR1 MNHEY, CDR2 SVGEGT. The data originate from a study of T cell responses to AZD1222 COVID-19 vaccine. As for the study in general: The study pooled second doses at about 4 or about 12 weeks.

Overall study results and limits: Reportedly, nearly half of unique spike TCRs recognized epitopes outside B.1.351/B.1.1.7 mutations. Repertoire sampling occurred only after the peak T cell response. Following two doses of AZD1222, Spike-specific TCR breadth and depth rose.

The TCR originated in an adult in good health. The source material was peripheral blood, sampled on day 0 of AZD1222 vaccination. This chain joins TRBV6-2 or TRBV6-3 and TRBJ1-6; 7 bases agree with TRBD1. This CDR3 is CASSPDRNSPLHF. Here the CDR3 DNA reads TGTGCCAGCAGCCCGGACAGGAATTCACCCCTCCACTTT.